These 25 T cell receptor beta chains came from one sample sequenced in a study of post-analysis software for immune sequencing data. cDNA libraries for TCR beta contained unique molecular identifiers. TCRdb processed the PCR reads anew with MiXCR; each CDR3 protein has one entry. The sample consists of around 150,000 distinct CDR3 sequences, around 36% of them appearing once. The sequencing used blood, collected after autologous hematopoietic stem cell transplantation. Every receptor here comes from a girl aged 5-17 years with multiple sclerosis.

J is TRBJ2-1 and V is TRBV12-3 or TRBV12-4, with D possibly matching TRBD1 (6 bases). The V end was cut by 5 bases, the J end by 4 bases, with 15 bases between. The CDR3 runs 15 residues. CDR3 sequence reads: CASSPEATGYNEQFF. The CDR3 DNA is TGTGCCAGCAGTCCAGAAGCGACAGGTTACAATGAGCAGTTCTTC.

The rearrangement joins TRBV7-3 to TRBJ2-1; TRBD2 matches 7 bases. V was clipped by 5 bases and J by 11 bases; unmatched bases: 9. This CDR3 contains 13 residues. From germline, CDR1 is SGHTA and CDR2 FQGTGA. The CDR3 DNA reads TGTGCCAGCAGCCCATCTCGACTAGCTAAGCAGTTCTTC. Translating gives CASSPSRLAKQFF.

Only a few counts were recorded for this clonotype. The rearrangement uses TRBV28 and TRBJ2-7, with TRBD1 identical over 8 bases. The CDR3 spans 12 residues. CDR1 is MDHEN and CDR2 is SYDVKM in the germline V gene. The V gene end was trimmed by 2 bases and the J gene end by 12 bases; junction bases not matched to a gene: 6. CDR3 bases: TGTGCCAGCAGTTTACCGCCTCAGGGGGCGTACTTC. Its protein product is CASSLPPQGAYF.

The chain links TRBV21-1 to TRBJ2-4; TRBD1, the table's D call, lacks a check against the DNA. TRBV21-1 is designated a pseudogene. This CDR3 spans 14 amino acids. This CDR3 is CASSHRTGENIQYF. The CDR3 DNA is TGTGCCAGCAGCCATCGGACGGGGGAAAACATTCAGTACTTC.

This clonotype is deemed medium-sized (0.01 to 0.1%). The chain employs TRBV12-3 or TRBV12-4 and TRBJ2-5; D uncertain. The V and J ends lost 6 bases and 1 base respectively, with 3 bases between them. This CDR3 spans 11 amino acids. CDR3 sequence (DNA): TGTGCCAGCAGCTTCCAAGAGACCCAGTACTTC. This translates into CASSFQETQYF.

This chain connects TRBV20-1 to TRBJ1-2, with a weak D call TRBD1 (5 bases). The V end was cut by 3 bases, the J end by 4 bases, with 15 bases between. The CDR3 has 14 residues. Germline V gives CDR1 DFQATT, CDR2 SNEGSKA (reference sequence). The CDR3 here is CSASGAPAFYGYTF. The CDR3 nucleotides are TGCAGTGCTAGCGGGGCTCCGGCCTTCTATGGCTACACCTTC.

This chain uses TRBV20-1 with TRBJ2-7, with 7 bases that match TRBD1. This CDR3 is built from 14 residues. V lost 6 bases, J lost 0 bases, and 8 bases stayed unmatched. Germline lookup yields CDR1 DFQATT and CDR2 SNEGSKA (reference sequence). Written as DNA, the CDR3 is TGCAGTGCCAGGGACAGTCTAAGCTCCTACGAGCAGTACTTC. Translation: CSARDSLSSYEQYF.

The chain combines TRBV29-1 with TRBJ2-1, with TRBD1 matching 7 bases. This CDR3 comprises 11 residues. CDR1 is SQVTM and CDR2 is ANQGSEA in the germline V gene. V gave up 3 bases and J gave up 11 bases; unmatched junction bases: 4. The CDR3 DNA follows: TGCAGCGTTGAGGACAGGCCAAAGCAGTTCTTC. Translated: CSVEDRPKQFF.

V gene TRBV20-1 combines with J gene TRBJ2-5, with 8 bases identical to TRBD2. J was trimmed by 5 bases and V by 5 bases; bases with no gene match: 4. Germline loops: CDR1 DFQATT, CDR2 SNEGSKA (reference sequence). The CDR3 length is 12 residues. The CDR3: CSAAGGGETQYF. The CDR3 bases are TGCAGTGCTGCGGGAGGCGGCGAGACCCAGTACTTC.

The J gene is TRBJ2-1, the V gene TRBV20-1, with 8 bases that match TRBD2. The junction had 10 bases not matched to a gene; V was cut back by 6 bases and J by 6 bases. Germline CDR1 reads DFQATT; CDR2 reads SNEGSKA (reference sequence). The CDR3 contains 14 residues. The CDR3 DNA reads as TGCAGTGCCCAAACTAGCGGAGTCCTCAATGAGCAGTTCTTC. This codes for CSAQTSGVLNEQFF.

This clonotype was seen a few times. The conserved final phenylalanine or tryptophan is absent from the CDR3, which likely points to a read error. The gene calls are TRBV7-3 and TRBJ2-1, with 8 bases identical to TRBD2. The V and J ends lost 5 bases and 3 bases, in that order; junction bases with no gene match: 9. CDR3 size: 16 residues. The germline gives CDR1 SGHTA, CDR2 FQGTGA. The DNA of the CDR3 is TGTGCCAGCAGCCTCATGGGGGGACTAGTCTACAATGAGCAGTTCATC. This gives the protein CASSLMGGLVYNEQFI.

V usage is TRBV7-2 and J usage is TRBJ2-2, with a weak D call TRBD1 (6 bases). There are 18 residues in the CDR3. The V gene's germline CDR1 is SGHTA and CDR2 FQGNSA. V was shortened by 1 base and J by 3 bases, with 18 bases between the two germline ends. This CDR3 reads CASSLGYRVTEDTGELFF. For the CDR3, the DNA is TGTGCCAGCAGCTTAGGGTACAGGGTGACAGAAGACACCGGGGAGCTGTTTTTT.

The sample holds a few counts of this clonotype. The CDR3 reads CSVEDGFLGYTF. The DNA of the CDR3 is TGCAGCGTTGAAGACGGGTTTTTGGGCTACACCTTC. V and J are TRBV29-1 and TRBJ1-2; no clear D gene. V lost 0 bases and J 8 bases, leaving 10 bases between the germline ends. This CDR3 region has 12 residues. Germline CDR1 and CDR2: SQVTM and ANQGSEA. The full variable domain, rest sourced from reference TRBV29-1 and TRBJ1-2, is SAVISQKPSRDICQRGTSLTIQCQVDSQVTMMFWYRQQPGQSLTLIATANQGSEATYESGFVIDKFPISRPNLTFSTLTVSNMSPEDSSIYLCSVEDGFLGYTFGSGTRLTVV.

The chain links TRBV24-1 to TRBJ2-5, with D possibly TRBD1 on 7 matching bases. The V end was cut by 5 bases, the J end by 5 bases, with 17 bases between. CDR3 size: 15 residues. Germline values: CDR1 KGHDR, CDR2 SFDVKD. In nucleotides, the CDR3 is TGTGCCACCAGTGGGATTCACTCAGGGGGGGAGACCCAGTACTTC. The encoded protein is CATSGIHSGGETQYF.

On this clonotype itself: Here the CDR3 omits its conserved ending phenylalanine or tryptophan, so a read error is the likely source. The V gene is TRBV20-1, the J gene TRBJ2-7; 9 nucleotides line up with TRBD1. This CDR3 spans 15 amino acids. Germline V gene lookup returns CDR1 DFQATT and CDR2 SNEGSKA (reference sequence). DNA for the CDR3: TGTAGTGCTAGATCCGGGACAGGGTTTATGTGGGAGCAGTACTGC. Translation gives CSARSGTGFMWEQYC.

There are a few counts of this clonotype. The chain has TRBV20-1 and TRBJ1-5; 7 bases match TRBD1. The CDR3 consists of 12 residues. Germline assignment: CDR1 DFQATT and CDR2 SNEGSKA (reference sequence). Losses at the gene ends were 6 bases for V and 6 bases for J; bases not matched to a gene: 5. CDR3 in amino acids: CSAGDSPQPQHF. In DNA form, the CDR3 reads TGCAGTGCCGGGGACAGTCCTCAGCCCCAGCATTTT.

The chain couples TRBV7-2 to TRBJ2-1; D is unresolved. There are 15 residues in the CDR3. Trimming cost V 2 bases and J 5 bases, with 13 bases left between them. In germline, CDR1 is SGHTA, CDR2 FQGNSA. CDR3 residues: CASSLFGQSNNEQFF. CDR3 coding DNA: TGTGCCAGCAGCTTATTCGGGCAGAGTAACAATGAGCAGTTCTTC.

The rearrangement uses TRBV20-1 and TRBJ2-3; perhaps D is TRBD1 or TRBD2 (5 bases each). Germline V gene data show CDR1 as DFQATT and CDR2 as SNEGSKA (reference sequence). Deletions cut 6 bases from V and 4 bases from J, with 17 bases between. The CDR3 contains 14 residues. CDR3 residues: CSAWDLTGSDTQYF. The CDR3 DNA sequence: TGCAGTGCGTGGGACCTAACTGGTTCAGATACGCAGTATTTT.

The chain uses TRBV10-3 and TRBJ2-3; D remains ambiguous. The V gene lost 4 bases and the J gene lost 4 bases, with 6 bases spanning the gap. Looked up from germline, CDR1 is ENHRY and CDR2 is SYGVKD. The CDR3 totals 12 residues. CDR3 residues: CAISGRADTQYF. CDR3 in DNA: TGTGCCATCAGTGGACGAGCAGATACGCAGTATTTT.

This chain joins TRBV18 and TRBJ2-7; D call uncertain. The CDR3 runs 16 residues. V was trimmed by 1 base and J by 3 bases, leaving 16 bases between them. CDR1 and CDR2 (germline): KGHSH, LQKENI. The CDR3 bases are TGTGCCAGCTCACCACGAATAGGGCGGTGGGTCTACGAGCAGTACTTC. Translated: CASSPRIGRWVYEQYF.

This clonotype was seen a few times. The rearrangement joins TRBV29-1 to TRBJ1-1, with a tentative D call TRBD1 (5 bases). The germline gives CDR1 SQVTM, CDR2 ANQGSEA. This CDR3 comprises 12 residues. Trimming removed 8 bases from V and 6 bases from J, with 16 bases in between. The CDR3 reads CSHRSNTAEAFF. CDR3 bases: TGCAGCCACAGGTCGAACACTGCTGAAGCTTTCTTT. Complete variable domain (other parts from reference TRBV29-1 and TRBJ1-1): SAVISQKPSRDICQRGTSLTIQCQVDSQVTMMFWYRQQPGQSLTLIATANQGSEATYESGFVIDKFPISRPNLTFSTLTVSNMSPEDSSIYLCSHRSNTAEAFFGQGTRLTVV.

J is TRBJ2-5 and V is TRBV20-1; D unclear. Germline assignment: CDR1 DFQATT and CDR2 SNEGSKA (reference sequence). V gave up 2 bases and J gave up 5 bases, with 6 bases separating them. The CDR3 sequence is 11 residues long. In nucleotides, the CDR3 is TGCAGTGCTAGAATCGGGGAGACCCAGTACTTC. Translation: CSARIGETQYF.

The CDR3 reads CATSRPDTGSPLHF. In nucleotides, the CDR3 is TGTGCCACCAGCAGACCCGATACGGGTTCACCCCTCCACTTT. V usage is TRBV15 and J usage is TRBJ1-6; D remains unclear. Deletions cut 2 bases from V and 9 bases from J, with 11 bases between. The germline V gene has CDR1 LNHNV and CDR2 YYDKDF (reference sequence). The CDR3 contains 14 residues.

This clonotype was seen only a few times. This sequence joins TRBV6-2 or TRBV6-3 and TRBJ2-5; perhaps TRBD2 as D (6 bases). This CDR3 has 14 amino acids. Per germline, CDR1 MNHEY and CDR2 SVGEGT. V was pared by 8 bases and J by 2 bases, with 15 bases between. The CDR3 DNA is TGTGCCAGCGGTTTCCGACTAGTACAAGAGACCCAGTACTTC. This encodes CASGFRLVQETQYF.

The rearrangement links TRBV14 to TRBJ2-1, with 11 nucleotides matching TRBD2. This CDR3 is 18 amino acids long. Germline-derived CDR1 and CDR2 are SGHDN and FVKESK. Trimming removed 3 bases from V and 6 bases from J; junction bases left unmatched: 13. The CDR3 loop is CASSHRRTGLAGFNEQFF. CDR3 sequence (DNA): TGTGCCAGCAGCCATAGGCGGACCGGACTAGCGGGTTTCAATGAGCAGTTCTTC.